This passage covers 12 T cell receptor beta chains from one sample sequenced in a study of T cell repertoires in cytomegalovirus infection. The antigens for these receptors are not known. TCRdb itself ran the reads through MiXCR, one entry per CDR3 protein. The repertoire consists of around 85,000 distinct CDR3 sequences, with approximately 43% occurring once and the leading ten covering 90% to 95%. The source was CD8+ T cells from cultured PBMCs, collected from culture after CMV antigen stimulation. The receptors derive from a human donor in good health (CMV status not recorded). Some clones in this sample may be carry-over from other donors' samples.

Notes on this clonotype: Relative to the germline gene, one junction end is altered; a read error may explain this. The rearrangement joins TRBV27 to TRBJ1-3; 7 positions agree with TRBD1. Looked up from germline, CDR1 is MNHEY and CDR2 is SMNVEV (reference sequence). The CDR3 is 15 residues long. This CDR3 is CASSPGQSSRNTIYF. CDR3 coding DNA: TGTGCCAGCAGCCCGGGACAGTCCTCTAGAAACACCATATATTTT.

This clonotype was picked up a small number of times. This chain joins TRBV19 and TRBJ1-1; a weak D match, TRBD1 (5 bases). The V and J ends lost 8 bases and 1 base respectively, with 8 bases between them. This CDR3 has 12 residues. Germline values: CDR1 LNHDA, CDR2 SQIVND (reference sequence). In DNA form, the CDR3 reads TGTGCCAGTGGGACGGGGAACACTGAAGCTTTCTTT. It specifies CASGTGNTEAFF.

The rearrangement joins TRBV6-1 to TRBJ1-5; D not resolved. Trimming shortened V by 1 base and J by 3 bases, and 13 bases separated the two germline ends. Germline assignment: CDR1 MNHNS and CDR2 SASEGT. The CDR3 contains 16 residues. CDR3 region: CASSEGPDSVNQPQHF. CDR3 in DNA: TGTGCCAGCAGTGAAGGACCAGATTCAGTCAATCAGCCCCAGCATTTT.

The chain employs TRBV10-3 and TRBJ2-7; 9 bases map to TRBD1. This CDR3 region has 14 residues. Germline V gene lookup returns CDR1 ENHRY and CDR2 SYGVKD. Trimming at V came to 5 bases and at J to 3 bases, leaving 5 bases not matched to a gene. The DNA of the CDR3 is TGTGCCATCAGTCCCGGACAGGGGCACTACGAGCAGTACTTC. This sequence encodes CAISPGQGHYEQYF.

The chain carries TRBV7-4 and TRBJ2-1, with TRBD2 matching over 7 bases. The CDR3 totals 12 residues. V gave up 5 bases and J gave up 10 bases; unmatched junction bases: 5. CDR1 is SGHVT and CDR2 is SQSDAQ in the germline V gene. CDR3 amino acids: CASSPREQEQFF. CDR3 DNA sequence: TGTGCCAGCAGCCCGCGGGAGCAGGAGCAGTTCTTC.

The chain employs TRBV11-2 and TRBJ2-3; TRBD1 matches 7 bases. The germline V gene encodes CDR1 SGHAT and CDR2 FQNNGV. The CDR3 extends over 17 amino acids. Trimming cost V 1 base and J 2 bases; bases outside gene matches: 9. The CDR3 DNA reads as TGTGCCAGCAGCTTAGTACCGAATAGGGGGCCCACAGATACGCAGTATTTT. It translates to CASSLVPNRGPTDTQYF.

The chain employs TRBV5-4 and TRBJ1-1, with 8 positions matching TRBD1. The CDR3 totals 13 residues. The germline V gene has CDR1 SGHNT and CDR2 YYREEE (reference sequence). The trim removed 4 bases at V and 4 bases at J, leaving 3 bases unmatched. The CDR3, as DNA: TGTGCCAGCAGCCGGACAGGGCTCACTGAAGCTTTCTTT. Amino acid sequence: CASSRTGLTEAFF.

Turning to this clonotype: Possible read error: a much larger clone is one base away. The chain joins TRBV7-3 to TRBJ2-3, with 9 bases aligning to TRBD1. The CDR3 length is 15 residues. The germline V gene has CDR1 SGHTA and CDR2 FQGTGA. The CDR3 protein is CTSSAGQGHTDTQYF. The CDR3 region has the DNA TGTACCAGCAGCGCCGGACAGGGGCATACAGATACGCAGTATTTT.

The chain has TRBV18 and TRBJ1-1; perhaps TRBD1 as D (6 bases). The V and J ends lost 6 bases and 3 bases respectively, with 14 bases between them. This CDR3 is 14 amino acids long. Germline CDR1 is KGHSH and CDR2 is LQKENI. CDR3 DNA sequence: TGTGCCAGCTCTCCGAACAGGGACGACACTGAAGCTTTCTTT. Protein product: CASSPNRDDTEAFF.

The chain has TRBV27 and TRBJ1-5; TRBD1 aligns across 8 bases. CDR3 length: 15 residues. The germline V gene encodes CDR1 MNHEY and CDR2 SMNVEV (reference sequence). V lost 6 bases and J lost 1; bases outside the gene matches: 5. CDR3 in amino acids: CASSETGASNQPQHF. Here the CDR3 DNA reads TGTGCCAGCAGCGAGACAGGGGCCAGCAATCAGCCCCAGCATTTT.

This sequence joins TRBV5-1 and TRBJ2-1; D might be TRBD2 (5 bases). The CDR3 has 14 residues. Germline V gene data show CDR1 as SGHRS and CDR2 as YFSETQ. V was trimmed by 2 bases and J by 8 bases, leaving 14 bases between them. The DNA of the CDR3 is TGCGCCAGCAGCTTTTACGGGATTGGCTATGAGCAGTTCTTC. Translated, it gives CASSFYGIGYEQFF.

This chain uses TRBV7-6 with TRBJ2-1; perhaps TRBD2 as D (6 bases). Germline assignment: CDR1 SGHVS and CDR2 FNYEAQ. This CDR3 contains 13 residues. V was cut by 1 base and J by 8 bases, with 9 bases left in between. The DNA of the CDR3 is TGTGCCAGCAGCTTAGACGGGGGAGATGAGCAGTTCTTC. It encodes CASSLDGGDEQFF.